This T cell receptor beta chain was captured by sequencing in a study of T cell repertoires in cytomegalovirus infection. Study at large: Evidence of both CMV infection and a matching HLA type came from public TCR beta signatures.

TCRdb reprocessed the reads via MiXCR and lists one record per CDR3 protein. The sample has around 440,000 distinct CDR3 sequences, approximately 10% seen once; the top ten hold roughly 10%. Trimming removed 4 bases at V and 6 bases at J, with 16 bases between. Looked up from germline, CDR1 is SGHVS and CDR2 is FQNEAQ. There are 15 residues in the CDR3. This clonotype was picked up many times. Specimen: PBMCs. V and J are TRBV7-8 and TRBJ2-1, with a possible D match to TRBD2 (5 bases). This sequence was found in a human donor in good health (CMV status not recorded). Some clones in this sample may be carry-over from other donors' samples. This CDR3 reads CASSSRLAKGNEQFF. Here the CDR3 DNA reads TGTGCCAGCAGCTCCCGCCTAGCCAAGGGCAATGAGCAGTTCTTC.